These 32 T cell receptor beta chains were sequenced from one sample in a study of blood T cell repertoires in COVID-19. Method: immunoSEQ multiplex PCR; TCRdb's copy keeps in-frame clones and lacks some. The sample has roughly 570,000 clones; roughly nine tenths are singletons. The specimen was peripheral blood. These receptors were taken from a woman in her forties or fifties with COVID-19, enrolled during active disease.

J is TRBJ1-6 and V is TRBV6-5; no firm D call. Trimming cost V 4 bases and J 7 bases, with 11 bases left between them. The CDR3 has 14 amino acids. Germline loops: CDR1 MNHEY, CDR2 SVGAGI. The CDR3 DNA is TGTGCCAGCAGTTTGGCATACGGGAATTCACCCCTCCACTTT. Its translation is CASSLAYGNSPLHF.

V gene TRBV28 combines with J gene TRBJ2-1, with D uncertain. The CDR3 spans 16 residues. The germline gives CDR1 MDHEN, CDR2 SYDVKM. Trimming pared 4 bases from V and 0 bases from J, leaving 13 bases between. The CDR3 here is CASSWQAFPSYNEQFF. Here the CDR3 DNA reads TGTGCCAGCAGTTGGCAGGCCTTTCCCTCCTACAATGAGCAGTTCTTC.

The chain carries TRBV11-3 and TRBJ2-1; D is ambiguous. The CDR3 contains 16 residues. The germline CDR1 and CDR2 sequences are SGHNT and YENEEA. Trimming cost V 3 bases and J 4 bases, with 16 bases left between them. CDR3 sequence: CASSFNGAHTYNEQFF. CDR3 DNA sequence: TGTGCCAGCAGCTTTAATGGAGCTCATACTTACAATGAGCAGTTCTTC.

This chain connects TRBV24-1 to TRBJ2-1; 8 bases fit TRBD1. Germline CDR1 and CDR2: KGHDR and SFDVKD. The V and J ends lost 10 bases and 8 bases, in that order; junction bases with no gene match: 12. This CDR3 region has 14 residues. The CDR3 coding sequence is TGTGCCACTCAGGGGACAGGAGAATTGGATGAGCAGTTCTTC. It codes for CATQGTGELDEQFF.

Written as DNA, the CDR3 is TGTGCCATCAGTGACGTTAATTCACCCCTCCACTTT. The encoded protein is CAISDVNSPLHF. The chain carries TRBV10-3 and TRBJ1-6; no clear D. This CDR3 region has 12 residues. Germline CDR1 reads ENHRY; CDR2 reads SYGVKD. Trimming cost V 3 bases and J 6 bases, with 3 bases left between them.

The V and J genes are TRBV14 and TRBJ2-1, with 12 bases identical to TRBD2. Germline-derived CDR1 and CDR2 are SGHDN and FVKESK. Losses at the gene ends were 9 bases for V and 5 bases for J; bases not matched to a gene: 11. The CDR3 sequence is 16 residues long. CDR3 in DNA: TGTGCCAGTTCGCCTCTAGCGGGGGGGATGAACAATGAGCAGTTCTTC. Amino acid sequence: CASSPLAGGMNNEQFF. Full variable domain (missing parts from reference TRBV14 and TRBJ2-1): EAGVTQFPSHSVIEKGQTVTLRCDPISGHDNLYWYRRVMGKEIKFLLHFVKESKQDESGMPNNRFLAERTGGTYSTLKVQPAELEDSGVYFCASSPLAGGMNNEQFFGPGTRLTVL.

The chain joins TRBV24-1 to TRBJ1-5; 9 nucleotides agree with TRBD1. The germline gives CDR1 KGHDR, CDR2 SFDVKD. V trimming: 4 bases; J trimming: 7 bases; junction bases outside the gene matches: 10. The CDR3 has 16 residues. The CDR3, as DNA: TGTGCCACCAGTGAGTCAACAGGGGGCGCAGGGCAGCCCCAGCATTTT. It encodes CATSESTGGAGQPQHF.

The chain combines TRBV6-1 with TRBJ1-3; 9 bases are a match to TRBD1. CDR3 length: 15 amino acids. Trimming removed 3 bases from V and 4 bases from J; junction bases left unmatched: 4. CDR1 and CDR2 from the germline V gene are MNHNS and SASEGT. DNA of the CDR3: TGTGCCAGCAGTGAGACAGGGGGTTCAGGAAACACCATATATTTT. This translates into CASSETGGSGNTIYF.

The rearrangement uses TRBV3-1 (or the pseudogene TRBV3-2) and TRBJ1-4; no definite D call. The V gene's germline CDR1 is LGHDT and CDR2 YNNKEL (reference sequence). The CDR3 is made up of 16 amino acids. V was trimmed by 4 bases and J by 6 bases, leaving 18 bases between them. CDR3 in amino acids: CASSRSVGGGYEKLFF. The CDR3 DNA reads TGTGCCAGCAGCCGCTCGGTGGGCGGCGGGTATGAAAAACTGTTTTTT.

The genes are TRBV6-5 and TRBJ2-3, with D perhaps TRBD2 (6 bases). This CDR3 has 14 residues. CDR1 is MNHEY, CDR2 SVGAGI, per germline. The ends were cut back, 6 bases at V and 1 base at J, with 11 bases in the middle. The DNA for the CDR3 is TGTGCCAGCAGCGGCGAGCGGGGCACAGATACGCAGTATTTT. As protein: CASSGERGTDTQYF.

V and J are TRBV7-9 and TRBJ1-3; the D is unclear. Germline CDR1 reads SEHNR; CDR2 reads FQNEAQ (reference sequence). Between the trimmed V and J ends, which lost 1 base and 1 base, there was a span of 8 bases. The CDR3 sequence is 15 residues long. CDR3 coding DNA: TGTGCCAGCAGCTTAGGAGGGTTTTCTGGAAACACCATATATTTT. Its protein is CASSLGGFSGNTIYF.

The chain carries TRBV6-5 and TRBJ1-2, with D possibly matching TRBD1 (6 bases). Germline CDR1 reads MNHEY; CDR2 reads SVGAGI. This CDR3 is built from 11 residues. Trimming pared 7 bases from V and 8 bases from J, leaving 11 bases between. Here the CDR3 reads CASTVTGGYTF. In nucleotides, the CDR3 is TGTGCCAGCACCGTGACAGGAGGCTACACCTTC.

The count of this clone is one. The chain is built from TRBV5-5 and TRBJ2-7; 7 bases fit TRBD1. The CDR3 totals 15 residues. Germline trimming cut 2 bases from V and 4 bases from J; bases unmatched to any gene: 9. Germline values: CDR1 SGHKS, CDR2 YYEKEE (reference sequence). This CDR3 is CASSFDRVNGYEQYF. In nucleotides, the CDR3 is TGTGCCAGCAGCTTCGACAGGGTCAATGGGTACGAGCAGTACTTC.

The rearrangement joins TRBV6-5 to TRBJ2-1; 9 nucleotides align to TRBD2. The trim removed 7 bases at V and 3 bases at J, leaving 4 bases unmatched. The CDR3 is made up of 14 amino acids. Germline V gene sequence: CDR1 MNHEY, CDR2 SVGAGI. CDR3 nucleotide sequence: TGTGCCAGCAACCAGCGGGGGGACTACAATGAGCAGTTCTTC. It specifies CASNQRGDYNEQFF.

The rearrangement links TRBV6-1 to TRBJ2-5; D is perhaps TRBD2 (5 bases). The CDR3 loop spans 12 amino acids. Germline V gene sequence: CDR1 MNHNS, CDR2 SASEGT. V was clipped by 2 bases and J by 9 bases, with 10 bases between them. DNA of the CDR3: TGTGCCAGCAGTGAAACCGGACTCTCCCAGTACTTC. This gives the protein CASSETGLSQYF.

This clone was observed a handful of times. This chain links TRBV21-1 with TRBJ1-1; the DNA was not compared with TRBD1, the D call given in the table. TRBV21-1 has pseudogene status. This CDR3 region has 16 residues. The CDR3 loop reads CASSKVRPGWYTEAFF. In DNA, the CDR3 is TGTGCCAGCAGCAAAGTAAGGCCAGGGTGGTACACTGAAGCTTTCTTT.

The count of this clone is one. The chain joins TRBV7-9 to TRBJ1-4, with 8 bases aligning to TRBD1. Germline CDR1 is SEHNR and CDR2 is FQNEAQ (reference sequence). The CDR3 is 17 amino acids. Losses at the gene ends were 0 bases for V and 2 bases for J; bases not matched to a gene: 5. The CDR3 DNA reads as TGTGCCAGCAGCTTAGCCGCGAACAGGGGGACTAATGAAAAACTGTTTTTT. Its translation: CASSLAANRGTNEKLFF.

The chain is built from TRBV9 and TRBJ1-1; TRBD1 aligns across 7 bases. Per germline, CDR1 SGDLS and CDR2 YYNGEE. The CDR3 runs 14 residues. With V trimmed by 3 bases and J by 8 bases, 10 bases remained unmatched. CDR3 sequence: CASSDRGDTPEAFF. The CDR3 DNA reads as TGTGCCAGCAGCGACAGGGGCGATACACCCGAAGCTTTCTTT.

J is TRBJ1-4 and V is TRBV27; weak D call: TRBD1 (6 bases). Trimming pared 5 bases from V and 7 bases from J, leaving 23 bases between. In germline, CDR1 is MNHEY, CDR2 SMNVEV (reference sequence). The CDR3 runs to 17 residues. The CDR3 nucleotides are TGTGCCAGCAGTGAGATAATGATCGGGGGGCCAGGTGAAAAACTGTTTTTT. It is translated as CASSEIMIGGPGEKLFF.

The rearrangement links TRBV5-1 to TRBJ2-3; 10 positions match TRBD2. The CDR3 loop spans 15 amino acids. V lost 5 bases, J lost 4 bases, and 7 bases stayed unmatched. CDR1 is SGHRS, CDR2 YFSETQ, per germline. This chain's CDR3 is CASSSLAGSADTQYF. The DNA of the CDR3 is TGCGCCAGCAGTTCACTAGCGGGGTCGGCAGATACGCAGTATTTT.

The chain has TRBV24-1 and TRBJ1-4; D is perhaps TRBD1 (6 bases). V was pared by 3 bases and J by 7 bases, with 14 bases between. Germline assignment: CDR1 KGHDR and CDR2 SFDVKD. This CDR3 is built from 15 residues. In nucleotides, the CDR3 is TGTGCCACCAGTGATCCCGGGGGGCCGAGTGAAAAACTGTTTTTT. This sequence encodes CATSDPGGPSEKLFF.

In its sample, this clone was seen once. The V and J genes are TRBV6-4 and TRBJ1-4; D unclear. Trimming removed 7 bases from V and 11 bases from J, with 20 bases in between. This CDR3 is built from 14 residues. CDR1 and CDR2 (germline): MRHNA, SNTAGT. CDR3 amino acids: CASKPEGNMGKLFF. In nucleotides, the CDR3 is TGTGCCAGCAAACCTGAGGGTAATATGGGGAAACTGTTTTTT.

V gene TRBV30 combines with J gene TRBJ2-1; 7 bases line up with TRBD2. CDR1 and CDR2 (germline): GTSNPN, SVGIG (reference sequence). The V gene end was trimmed by 3 bases and the J gene end by 3 bases; junction bases not matched to a gene: 11. The CDR3 is 16 residues long. The CDR3 sequence: CAWSGNNPSGYNEQFF. As DNA, the CDR3 is TGTGCCTGGAGCGGGAATAATCCTAGCGGCTACAATGAGCAGTTCTTC.

The chain uses TRBV12-5 and TRBJ2-1, with a possible D match to TRBD1 (5 bases). The CDR3 covers 12 residues. Germline CDR1 is LGHNT and CDR2 is FRNRAP. The germline V and J ends were trimmed by 5 bases and 9 bases, with 11 bases remaining between them. The CDR3 coding sequence is TGTGCTAGTGGTCTACAGGAGATTGAGCAGTTCTTC. Translating it yields CASGLQEIEQFF.

The chain joins TRBV6-5 to TRBJ1-2, with 10 nucleotides matching TRBD1. CDR3 length equals 15 residues. Germline V CDR1 and CDR2: MNHEY, SVGAGI. With 6 bases clipped from V and 8 bases from J, the junction kept 12 bases outside the gene matches. Here the CDR3 DNA reads TGTGCCAGCAGAAAGACAGGGGGCGCAGGCTACGGCTACACCTTC. It codes for CASRKTGGAGYGYTF.

The V gene is TRBV29-1, the J gene TRBJ2-3, with D uncertain. Germline V gives CDR1 SQVTM, CDR2 ANQGSEA. This CDR3 has 11 amino acids. The V gene lost 4 bases and the J gene lost 3 bases, with 5 bases spanning the gap. DNA of the CDR3: TGCAGCGTTGCTTCTACAGATACGCAGTATTTT. Protein: CSVASTDTQYF.

The rearrangement links TRBV28 to TRBJ1-2, with 7 positions matching TRBD1. The germline V gene encodes CDR1 MDHEN and CDR2 SYDVKM. With 7 bases clipped from V and 2 bases from J, the junction kept 10 bases outside the gene matches. This CDR3 contains 15 residues. CDR3 sequence: CASTPGGGPNYGYTF. DNA of the CDR3: TGTGCCAGCACTCCAGGGGGAGGCCCCAACTATGGCTACACCTTC.

The CDR3 nucleotides read TGCGCCAGCAGCCATTACCTCGGACAGGGCTATGAAGCTTTCTTT. Residues: CASSHYLGQGYEAFF. This chain links TRBV4-1 with TRBJ1-1; 8 bases line up with TRBD1. Trimming at V came to 3 bases and at J to 7 bases, leaving 10 bases not matched to a gene. The CDR3 consists of 15 residues. Germline V gene lookup returns CDR1 MGHRA and CDR2 YSYEKL.

The rearrangement links TRBV6-5 to TRBJ2-3, with 8 bases fitting TRBD2. The CDR3 loop spans 14 amino acids. V was clipped by 4 bases and J by 2 bases; unmatched bases: 2. CDR1 and CDR2 (germline): MNHEY, SVGAGI. The CDR3: CASSLAGNTDTQYF. The CDR3 region has the DNA TGTGCCAGCAGTTTAGCGGGGAACACAGATACGCAGTATTTT.

The chain carries TRBV9 and TRBJ1-2, with 7 bases fitting TRBD1. Germline CDR1 is SGDLS and CDR2 is YYNGEE. CDR3 length equals 15 residues. J was trimmed by 3 bases and V by 4 bases; bases with no gene match: 9. The chain's CDR3 is CASSPPGTADYGYTF. In nucleotides, the CDR3 is TGTGCCAGCAGCCCACCCGGGACAGCGGACTATGGCTACACCTTC.

This chain connects TRBV28 to TRBJ1-4; D may be TRBD1 (6 bases). This CDR3 contains 16 residues. V was clipped by 6 bases and J by 2 bases, with 16 bases between them. Germline V lookup: CDR1 MDHEN, CDR2 SYDVKM. The CDR3 region is CASSPSLTGTNEKLFF. The CDR3, as DNA: TGTGCCAGCAGCCCCTCGCTAACAGGGACTAATGAAAAACTGTTTTTT.

This sequence joins TRBV11-3 and TRBJ2-1, with TRBD1 identical over 9 bases. Germline lookup yields CDR1 SGHNT and CDR2 YENEEA. V gave up 5 bases and J gave up 5 bases; unmatched junction bases: 7. CDR3 length equals 15 residues. The CDR3 sequence: CASSRDRDFNNEQFF. The CDR3 DNA is TGTGCCAGCAGCAGGGACAGGGACTTCAACAATGAGCAGTTCTTC.